What follows describes a single T cell receptor (beta chain). It has no known antigen specificity. Within one base of it there is no much larger clone, and no base qualities were kept. The sample was run on an Illumina HiSeq 1500. The public reads were reanalyzed by TCRdb: fastp trimming at Q25, MiXCR alignment, in-frame beta chains only. Each entry merges the rows of one CDR3 protein and shows their most common DNA and genes. Within this sample are approximately 110,000 distinct CDR3 sequences, with 30% of them counted one time only. Roughly 40% of the sample is in the top ten clones. This sample's treatment or condition label indicates: in vitro stimulation with specific CMV peptide epitopes to enrich CMV-specific T cells. The source of the sample is a study of T cell repertoires in cytomegalovirus infection (dated by TCRdb to between 2019 and 2020). Background for the entire study: Recently identified HLA-C-restricted CMV epitopes, whose presentation resists viral immunomodulation, were targeted by peptide stimulations together with well-studied HLA-B-restricted epitopes. Donor HLA type was relevant to the analysis, because carriage of CMV infection together with the matching HLA type was indicated by public TCR beta signatures. Summary of the overall study and its limitations: The ex vivo response was dominated by HLA-C-restricted CMV-specific TCR beta clonotypes, which also provided the single most frequent clonotype in two of eight donors. Carriers of CMV infection plus the relevant HLA type were discriminated by the cumulative frequency of public TCR beta family members in the study cohort and in an independent approximately 360-donor cohort.

The TCR sequence derives from a human donor in good health (CMV status not recorded). Some clones in this sample may be carry-over from other donors' samples. This material consisted of CD8+ T cells from cultured PBMCs, taken from culture after CMV antigen stimulation.

The nucleotide sequence reads as follows: TGCAGCGTTCGACAGGACAGCCCCACTGAAGCTTTCTTT. The encoded protein is CSVRQDSPTEAFF. The sequence joins TRBV29-1 to TRBJ1-1; TRBD1 is possibly the D segment (6 matching bases). CDR3 length: 13 amino acids, cysteine to phenylalanine. Of all the DNA, just the CDR3 is kept, 39 bases in frame from base 1. Trimming takes 5 bases from V and 4 bases from J, and the germline ends sit 14 bases apart. The germline V gene sets CDR1 to SQVTM and CDR2 to ANQGSEA.